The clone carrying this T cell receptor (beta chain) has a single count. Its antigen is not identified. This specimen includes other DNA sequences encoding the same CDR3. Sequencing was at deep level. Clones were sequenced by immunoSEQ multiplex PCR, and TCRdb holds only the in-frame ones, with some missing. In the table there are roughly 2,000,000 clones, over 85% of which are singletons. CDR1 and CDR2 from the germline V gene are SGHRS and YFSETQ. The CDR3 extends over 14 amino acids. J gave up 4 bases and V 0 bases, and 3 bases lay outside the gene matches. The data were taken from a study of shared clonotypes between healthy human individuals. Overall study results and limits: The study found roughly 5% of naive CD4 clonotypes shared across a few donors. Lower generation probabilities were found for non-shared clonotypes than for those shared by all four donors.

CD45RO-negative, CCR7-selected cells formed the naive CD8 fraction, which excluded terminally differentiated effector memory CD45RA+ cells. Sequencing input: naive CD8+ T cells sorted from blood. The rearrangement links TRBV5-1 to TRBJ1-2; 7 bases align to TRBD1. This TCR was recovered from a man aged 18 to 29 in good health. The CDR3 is CASSLAGTAYGYTF. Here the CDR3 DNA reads TGCGCCAGCAGCTTGGCCGGGACAGCCTATGGCTACACCTTC.